Below, 17 T cell receptor delta chains from the same sample are listed, as sequenced in a study of Vδ1+ human thymocytes. Study-wide points: Thymic TRG and TRD repertoires appeared highly polyclonal, with Gaussian CDR3 length distributions.

The template was reverse-transcribed extracted RNA. Multiplex PCR used pooled V-gene forward primers and a constant-region reverse primer to amplify CDR3s. TCRdb reprocessed the multiplex PCR reads using CATT. Of 20,000 to 25,000 delta-chain clones detected, 25% to 30% appear once; the ten largest clones hold 1.6%. These TCRs' antigens remain unknown. Sequencing used Vdelta1+ gamma-delta thymocytes from the thymus. Specified subset: FACS-sorted CD3+ TCRalphabeta- TCRVdelta1+ TCRVdelta2- thymocytes. Receptors originate from a boy in the first two years of life who had congenital heart surgery.

On this clone itself: A much more abundant neighbour one base away suggests this may be a read error. The chain uses TRDV1 and TRDJ1; TRDD3 matches at 9 bases. CDR3 length: 20 amino acids. Germline loops: CDR1 TSWWSYY, CDR2 QGS. This CDR3 reads CALGEPLPIGGYQYTDKPIF. CDR3 bases: TGTGCTCTTGGGGAACCACTTCCTATCGGGGGATACCAGTACACCGATAAACCCATCTTT.

V is TRDV1 and J is TRDJ1, with no clear D. Looked up from germline, CDR1 is TSWWSYY and CDR2 is QGS. V lost 2 bases and J lost 0, with 10 bases in between. This CDR3 is built from 15 residues. The CDR3 region is CALGEFRRYTDKLIF. The CDR3 nucleotides read TGTGCTCTTGGGGAATTTAGGCGGTACACCGATAAACTCATCTTT.

The chain uses TRDV1 and TRDJ1; D is perhaps TRDD3 (7 bases). V was trimmed by 4 bases and J by 0 bases, leaving 36 bases between them. The germline CDR1 and CDR2 sequences are TSWWSYY and QGS. The CDR3 extends over 23 amino acids. CDR3 bases: TGTGCTCTTGGGGTGCCCTTCCCTAGCACGGATACGTACCTACTACCCTACACCGATAAACTCATCTTT. Protein sequence: CALGVPFPSTDTYLLPYTDKLIF.

Remarks on this clone: Distinct nucleotide sequences in the sample also encode this CDR3. This chain joins TRDV1 and TRDJ1; 10 positions agree with TRDD3. Germline V lookup: CDR1 TSWWSYY, CDR2 QGS. The junction had 20 bases not matched to a gene; V was cut back by 4 bases and J by 0 bases. The CDR3 totals 21 residues. For the CDR3, the DNA is TGTGCTCTTGGGGCCCCACGGCCGGTACTGGGGGATTTCACAAACACCGATAAACTCATCTTT. Protein: CALGAPRPVLGDFTNTDKLIF.

As regards this clone: Additional DNA sequences in this sample encode the identical CDR3. The chain links TRDV1 to TRDJ1; 12 positions match TRDD3. The CDR3 contains 26 residues. CDR1 and CDR2 (germline): TSWWSYY, QGS. The junction had 33 bases not matched to a gene; V was cut back by 2 bases and J by 2 bases. In nucleotides, the CDR3 is TGTGCTCTTGGGGAAACCCTTCCTTACGAGGGGGGTCCGAGGCGTACTGGGGGATACTGTACCGATAAACTCATCTTT. Amino acid sequence: CALGETLPYEGGPRRTGGYCTDKLIF.

In its sample, this clone was seen a few times. V and J are TRDV1 and TRDJ1; 8 bases map to TRDD3. This CDR3 is built from 17 residues. The V gene end was trimmed by 5 bases and the J gene end by 2 bases; junction bases not matched to a gene: 13. Per germline, CDR1 TSWWSYY and CDR2 QGS. CDR3: CALGPSFEAGGTDKLIF. CDR3 coding DNA: TGTGCTCTTGGGCCCTCCTTCGAGGCTGGGGGAACCGATAAACTCATCTTT.

Regarding this clone: The sample carries other DNA sequences with the same CDR3. The J gene is TRDJ1, the V gene TRDV1; the D is unclear. V lost 0 bases and J 0 bases, leaving 14 bases between the germline ends. This CDR3 contains 17 residues. The germline V gene has CDR1 TSWWSYY and CDR2 QGS. CDR3 sequence: CALGELFRYSYTDKLIF. CDR3 coding DNA: TGTGCTCTTGGGGAACTATTCCGTTACTCGTACACCGATAAACTCATCTTT.

This clone was seen only a few times. Other DNA sequences in the same sample also yield this CDR3. The chain combines TRDV1 with TRDJ1; a possible D gene is TRDD3 (5 bases). Germline-derived CDR1 and CDR2 are TSWWSYY and QGS. V shed 9 bases and J shed 3 bases, with 23 bases lying between them. This CDR3 has 16 amino acids. The CDR3 here is CALWLISRDDSDKLIF. The CDR3 DNA reads as TGTGCTCTGTGGCTAATTTCCCGGGATGATTCCGATAAACTCATCTTT.

This clone has a single count. The chain carries TRDV1 and TRDJ1; 9 nucleotides align to TRDD3. CDR1 TSWWSYY and CDR2 QGS come from the germline V gene. The CDR3 has 21 residues. Unmatched junction bases numbered 26, after V lost 7 bases and J lost 2 bases. Written as DNA, the CDR3 is TGTGCTCTTGTGGTAATTGGCCTTCCCTCGTACTGGGGGAGAGTAACCGATAAACTCATCTTT. It is translated as CALVVIGLPSYWGRVTDKLIF.

This clone was found a few times. The gene calls are TRDV1 and TRDJ1; D perhaps matches TRDD2 (5 bases). CDR3 length: 21 amino acids. CDR1 and CDR2 (germline): TSWWSYY, QGS. V was pared by 0 bases and J by 0 bases, with 26 bases between. The CDR3 here is CALGELTSRIIQLGYTDKLIF. In DNA, the CDR3 is TGTGCTCTTGGGGAACTGACTTCCCGCATAATACAACTCGGGTACACCGATAAACTCATCTTT.

This chain links TRDV1 with TRDJ1; 12 bases agree with TRDD3. This CDR3 is 24 amino acids long. The trim removed 5 bases at V and 0 bases at J, leaving 28 bases unmatched. The germline V gene encodes CDR1 TSWWSYY and CDR2 QGS. CDR3 nucleotides: TGTGCTCTTGGGCCCTTCTCCTACCCCCGTACTGGGGGATACTGGAGGATTGACACCGATAAACTCATCTTT. Translated, it gives CALGPFSYPRTGGYWRIDTDKLIF.

This clone appeared a few times. The sample holds other DNA sequences that translate to the same CDR3. The V gene is TRDV1, the J gene TRDJ1, with 9 bases fitting TRDD3. This CDR3 is built from 14 residues. CDR1 and CDR2 (germline): TSWWSYY, QGS. CDR3 amino acids: CALNLGDYTDKLIF. DNA of the CDR3: TGTGCCCTTAACCTGGGGGATTACACCGATAAACTCATCTTT.

A few counts support this clone. V and J are TRDV1 and TRDJ1; a possible D gene is TRDD3 (5 bases). This CDR3 has 18 amino acids. Germline-derived CDR1 and CDR2 are TSWWSYY and QGS. Trimming left V 0 bases short and J 0 bases short, with 17 bases between. The CDR3 loop reads CALGELTGEPRYTDKLIF. The CDR3 nucleotides read TGTGCTCTTGGGGAACTAACCGGGGAGCCGAGGTACACCGATAAACTCATCTTT.

Regarding this clone: A much larger clone lies a single base off, so this may be a read error. This chain uses TRDV1 with TRDJ1; TRDD3 might be the D (6 bases). V dropped 2 bases and J dropped 3 bases, with 28 bases sitting between them. The germline CDR1 and CDR2 sequences are TSWWSYY and QGS. The CDR3 runs 20 residues. CDR3 protein: CALGESGPARLPGEADKLIF. For the CDR3, the DNA is TGTGCTCTTGGGGAAAGTGGACCTGCGCGCCTACCGGGGGAAGCCGATAAACTCATCTTT.

This clone was observed a handful of times. Other DNA sequences from this sample encode an identical CDR3 as well. This chain uses TRDV1 with TRDJ1; 8 positions agree with TRDD3. The J segment lost 0 bases and the V segment lost 2 bases, leaving 14 bases of the junction unmatched. This CDR3 contains 19 residues. Germline CDR1 is TSWWSYY and CDR2 is QGS. CDR3 amino acids: CALGEAHSWGTLYTDKLIF. CDR3 DNA sequence: TGTGCTCTTGGGGAAGCTCACTCCTGGGGGACTCTGTACACCGATAAACTCATCTTT.

The V gene is TRDV1, the J gene TRDJ1; 9 positions match TRDD2. Unmatched junction bases numbered 21, after V lost 4 bases and J lost 0 bases. CDR1 is TSWWSYY, CDR2 QGS, per germline. The CDR3 loop spans 21 amino acids. CDR3 region: CALGARPSYEGGGLYTDKLIF. CDR3 bases: TGTGCTCTTGGGGCTCGGCCTTCCTACGAGGGAGGGGGCCTTTACACCGATAAACTCATCTTT.

This clone was seen a few times. One end of the junction does not line up with germline, which may come from a read error. Distinct nucleotide sequences in the sample also encode this CDR3. The chain couples TRDV1 to TRDJ1; 12 bases map to TRDD3. The CDR3 has 20 amino acids. CDR1 TSWWSYY and CDR2 QGS come from the germline V gene. The CDR3 reads CALGEPHPPILGDTTDKLIF. CDR3 in DNA: TGTGCTCTTGGAGAACCCCACCCTCCCATACTGGGGGATACCACCGATAAACTCATCTTT.